The sequence of this TCR beta chain was determined in a study of blood T cell repertoires in COVID-19. Study details: Samples of COVID-19 (acute and convalescent) were obtained from the United States, Italy and Spain. T cells, B-cell-depleted T cells, or PBMCs supplied cDNA or gDNA.

Study processing details: Reference gene primer amplification yielded estimated nucleated cell counts. Assay: immunoSEQ multiplex PCR; the TCRdb copy retains only in-frame clones and omits some. V and J calls and clone size follow that table, whereas D and trimming were derived from the DNA. The sample carries nearly 200,000 clones, 84% recorded once. V gave up 4 bases and J gave up 4 bases, with 17 bases separating them. CDR3 length equals 15 residues. Per the germline V gene, CDR1 is SGHNT and CDR2 is YYREEE (reference sequence). The chain joins TRBV5-4 to TRBJ1-1, with D possibly matching TRBD1 (6 bases). Specimen: peripheral blood. The origin of this receptor is a woman in her seventies with active or convalescent COVID-19. CDR3 residues: CASSGATGVGTEAFF. As DNA, the CDR3 is TGTGCCAGCAGCGGGGCGACAGGCGTTGGCACTGAAGCTTTCTTT.